Listed below are T cell receptor beta chains from one sample, sequenced in a study of blood T cells in healthy people across ages. TCRdb recomputed calls from the 5' RACE reads with MiXCR, one row per CDR3 protein. Of fewer than 2,000,000 distinct CDR3 sequences listed, 39% are singletons. The sample comprised blood. These receptor sequences come from a human donor in good health. Each CDR3 is given with its conserved first and last residue. The order of the fields is clone size, V gene, J gene, D gene, CDR3 DNA, CDR3 protein. D genes are given only for firm matches. Some rows have no size entry. The others give once, few or many, or a class for an expanded clone.

.,TRBV5-4,TRBJ1-2,.,TGTGCCAGCAGCTTGATAGGGGCTCCGTCCTATGGCTACACCTTC,CASSLIGAPSYGYTF
.,TRBV7-9,TRBJ2-5,.,TGTGCCAGCAGCAACGCCCCAAGTAGGGAGACCCAGTACTTC,CASSNAPSRETQYF
.,TRBV6-5,TRBJ2-1,TRBD2,TGTGCCAGCAGATTAAGCGGGGGGGCGTACGGTGAGCAGTTCTTC,CASRLSGGAYGEQFF
.,TRBV20-1,TRBJ1-5,.,TGCAGTGCTGAAGTGCTTCACAATCAGCCCCAGCATTTT,CSAEVLHNQPQHF
few,TRBV10-3,TRBJ2-3,.,TGTGCCATCAGTGAAGGGCCAAACTCCGGCGCAGATACGCAGTATTTT,CAISEGPNSGADTQYF
.,TRBV29-1,TRBJ1-2,.,TGCAGCACCTCCGGGACAACTAACTATGGCTACACCTTC,CSTSGTTNYGYTF
many,TRBV7-6,TRBJ2-7,TRBD2,TGTGCCAGCAGCTTATCCCCACCTGGACTAGCGGGGTACTCCTACGAGCAGTACTTC,CASSLSPPGLAGYSYEQYF
many,TRBV7-3,TRBJ2-1,TRBD1,TGTGCCAGCAGCTTTGACAGGGATACCTACAATGAGCAGTTCTTC,CASSFDRDTYNEQFF
.,TRBV4-3,TRBJ2-5,TRBD2,TGCGCCAGCAGCCAAGATTTTGGTGGAGCGGGGGGGCTCTTGGAGACCCAGTACTTC,CASSQDFGGAGGLLETQYF
.,TRBV10-3,TRBJ1-6,.,TGCGCCATCAGTGAGTCTAGTGGGGGGTGGGGTTCACCCCTCCACTTT,CAISESSGGWGSPLHF
few,TRBV4-2,TRBJ2-3,.,TGTGCCAGCAGCCAAGGGATCTCCGAGGATACGCAGTATTTT,CASSQGISEDTQYF
few,TRBV29-1,TRBJ2-1,TRBD1,TGCAGCGTGGCCCGGACAGGGAAGAATGAGCAGTTCTTC,CSVARTGKNEQFF
.,TRBV27,TRBJ2-7,.,TGTGCCAGCAGTTTTTGGCCTTCCTACGAGCAGTACTTC,CASSFWPSYEQYF
.,TRBV19,TRBJ1-2,TRBD1,TGTGCCAGTAGTACCTATAAGACAGGGGAAAACTATGGCTACACCTTC,CASSTYKTGENYGYTF
.,TRBV4-3,TRBJ2-4,TRBD1,TGCGCCAGCAGCCAAGATTCTGGACAGGGGGCAAACATTCAGTACTTC,CASSQDSGQGANIQYF
few,TRBV5-1,TRBJ2-4,.,TGCGCCAGCAGCCCACCCCAACCTCGGGGCAAAAACATTCAGTACTTC,CASSPPQPRGKNIQYF
many,TRBV12-3/TRBV12-4,TRBJ2-5,.,TGTGCCAGCAGTTTAAGTTGGCAGGGGCAACAAGAGACCCAGTACTTC,CASSLSWQGQQETQYF
many,TRBV12-3/TRBV12-4,TRBJ2-2,TRBD2,TGTGCCAGCAGCAGACTAGCGGGGTACACCGGGGAGCTGTTTTTT,CASSRLAGYTGELFF
few,TRBV12-3/TRBV12-4,TRBJ2-7,.,TGTGCCAGCAGCCAGGGACTGCGTCGGTCCTACGAGCAGTACTTC,CASSQGLRRSYEQYF
.,TRBV5-1,TRBJ2-7,.,TGCGCCAGCAGCTTAGGGCAGGGAATAAGCCACGAGCAGTACTTC,CASSLGQGISHEQYF
once,TRBV3-1,TRBJ2-1,TRBD1,TGTGCCAGCAGCCATCCCTCCGGACAGGGAGTAGGTGAGCAGTTCTTC,CASSHPSGQGVGEQFF
once,TRBV12-3/TRBV12-4,TRBJ1-3,.,TGTGCCAGCAGTTCCCTCCGGAGCTCTGGAAACACCATATATTTT,CASSSLRSSGNTIYF
.,TRBV12-3/TRBV12-4,TRBJ2-7,TRBD1,TGTGCCAGCAGCCCTAGGGACAGCTTAATCTCCTACGGGCAGTACTTC,CASSPRDSLISYGQYF
.,TRBV5-1,TRBJ2-3,.,TGCGCCAGCAGCCCGGTCGTTTCGGCAGATACGCAGTATTTT,CASSPVVSADTQYF